Only a few counts were recorded for the clone carrying this T cell receptor (beta chain). The antigen remains unidentified. V dropped 3 bases and J dropped 1 base, with 13 bases sitting between them. The CDR3 runs to 16 residues. Looked up from germline, CDR1 is MDHEN and CDR2 is SYDVKM. The data stem from a study of T-cell reconstitution after alpha-beta-depleted transplantation in children. Regarding the study as a whole: About two months after transplant, alpha-beta T cells reportedly came from several hundred expanded graft clones.

A library of TCRbeta sequences, prepared with unique molecular identifiers, was generated. TCRdb re-derived calls from the PCR reads in MiXCR, one entry per CDR3 protein. The sample lists about 980,000 distinct CDR3 sequences; roughly 29% were seen once. The receptor was derived from a boy in the first two years of life who had a stem cell transplant for SCID, so the T cells may come from the graft donor. The chain has TRBV28 and TRBJ1-3; D not certain. Sequenced here: PBMCs, mostly from graft donor cells, sampled 360 days after TCRalphabeta/CD19-depleted stem cell transplant. CDR3 sequence: CASSFVAGNSGNTIYF. As DNA, the CDR3 is TGTGCCAGCAGTTTTGTTGCAGGCAATTCTGGAAACACCATATATTTT.